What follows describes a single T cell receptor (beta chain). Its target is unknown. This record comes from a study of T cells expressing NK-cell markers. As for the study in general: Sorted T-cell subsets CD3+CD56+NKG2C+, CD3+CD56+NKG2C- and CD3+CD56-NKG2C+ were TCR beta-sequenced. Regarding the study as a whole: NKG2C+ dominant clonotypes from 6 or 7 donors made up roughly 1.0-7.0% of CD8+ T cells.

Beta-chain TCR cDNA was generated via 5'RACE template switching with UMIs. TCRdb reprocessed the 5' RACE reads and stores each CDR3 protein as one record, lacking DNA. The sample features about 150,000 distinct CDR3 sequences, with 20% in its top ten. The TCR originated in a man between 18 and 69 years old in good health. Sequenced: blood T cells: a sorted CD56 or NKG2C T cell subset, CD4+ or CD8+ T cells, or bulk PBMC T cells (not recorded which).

CDR3: CSARDHPSGGAVWSADTQYF. The chain is built from TRBV20-1 and TRBJ2-3; TCRdb picks TRBD1, but there is no DNA to check that call. Per germline, CDR1 DFQATT and CDR2 SNEGSKA (reference sequence). The CDR3 is 20 residues long.